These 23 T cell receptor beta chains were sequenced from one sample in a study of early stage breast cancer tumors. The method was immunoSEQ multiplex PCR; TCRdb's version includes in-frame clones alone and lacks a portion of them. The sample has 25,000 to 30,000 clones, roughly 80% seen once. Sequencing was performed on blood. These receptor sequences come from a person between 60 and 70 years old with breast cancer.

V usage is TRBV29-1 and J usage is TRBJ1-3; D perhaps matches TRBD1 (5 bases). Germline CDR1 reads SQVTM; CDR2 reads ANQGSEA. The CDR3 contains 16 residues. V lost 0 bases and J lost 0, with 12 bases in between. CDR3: CSVEDQEGLSGNTIYF. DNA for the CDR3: TGCAGCGTTGAAGATCAGGAGGGACTCTCTGGAAACACCATATATTTT.

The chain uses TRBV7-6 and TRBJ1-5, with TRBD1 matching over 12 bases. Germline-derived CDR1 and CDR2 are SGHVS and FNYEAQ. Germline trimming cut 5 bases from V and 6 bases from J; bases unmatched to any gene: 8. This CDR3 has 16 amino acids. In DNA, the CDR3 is TGTGCCAGCAGCCCCGGGACAGGGGGCGGCAGTCAGCCCCAGCATTTT. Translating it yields CASSPGTGGGSQPQHF.

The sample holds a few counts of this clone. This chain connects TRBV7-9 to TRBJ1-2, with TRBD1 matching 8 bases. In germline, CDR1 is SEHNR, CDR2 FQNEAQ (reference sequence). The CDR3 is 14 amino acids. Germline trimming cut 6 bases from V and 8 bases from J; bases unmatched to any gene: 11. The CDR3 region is CASRDGQGRRGYTF. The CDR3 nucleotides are TGTGCCAGCAGGGACGGACAGGGAAGAAGAGGCTACACCTTC.

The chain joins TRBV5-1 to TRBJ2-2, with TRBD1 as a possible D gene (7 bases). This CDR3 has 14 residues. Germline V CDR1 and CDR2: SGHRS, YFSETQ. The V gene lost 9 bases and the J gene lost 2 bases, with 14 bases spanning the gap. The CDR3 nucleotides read TGCGCCACCCGACAGGGAGGCAACACCGGGGAGCTGTTTTTT. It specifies CATRQGGNTGELFF.

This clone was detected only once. This CDR3 is CASSGSGREAGELFF. CDR3 nucleotide sequence: TGTGCCAGCAGCGGTAGCGGGAGGGAAGCCGGGGAGCTGTTTTTT. This sequence joins TRBV9 and TRBJ2-2; 11 positions agree with TRBD2. This CDR3 spans 15 amino acids. The V gene end was trimmed by 3 bases and the J gene end by 6 bases; junction bases not matched to a gene: 4. Germline V gene lookup returns CDR1 SGDLS and CDR2 YYNGEE.

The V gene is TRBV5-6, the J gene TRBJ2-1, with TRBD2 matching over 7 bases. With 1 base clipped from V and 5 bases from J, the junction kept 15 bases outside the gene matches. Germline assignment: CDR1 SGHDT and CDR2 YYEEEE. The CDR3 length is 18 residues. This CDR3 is CASSLRALMREGHNEQFF. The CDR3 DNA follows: TGTGCCAGCAGCTTGAGGGCCCTTATGAGGGAGGGTCACAATGAGCAGTTCTTC.

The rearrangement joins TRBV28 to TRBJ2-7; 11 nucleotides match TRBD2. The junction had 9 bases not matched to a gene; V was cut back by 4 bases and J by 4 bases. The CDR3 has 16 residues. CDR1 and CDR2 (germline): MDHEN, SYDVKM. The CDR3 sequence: CASSSSGLADAYEQYF. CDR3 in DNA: TGTGCCAGCAGTTCCTCGGGACTAGCGGATGCTTACGAGCAGTACTTC.

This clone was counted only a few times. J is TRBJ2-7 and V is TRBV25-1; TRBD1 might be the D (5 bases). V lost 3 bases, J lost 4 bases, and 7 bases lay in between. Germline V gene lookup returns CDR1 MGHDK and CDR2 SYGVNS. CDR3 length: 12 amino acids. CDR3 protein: CASSEGQYEQYF. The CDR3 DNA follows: TGTGCCAGCAGTGAGGGGCAGTACGAGCAGTACTTC.

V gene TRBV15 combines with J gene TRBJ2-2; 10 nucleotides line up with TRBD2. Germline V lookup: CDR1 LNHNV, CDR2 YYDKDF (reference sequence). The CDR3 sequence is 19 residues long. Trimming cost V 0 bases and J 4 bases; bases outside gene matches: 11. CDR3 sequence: CATSREIITSGTGTGELFF. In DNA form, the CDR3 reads TGTGCCACCAGCAGAGAGATCATAACTAGCGGGACGGGCACCGGGGAGCTGTTTTTT.

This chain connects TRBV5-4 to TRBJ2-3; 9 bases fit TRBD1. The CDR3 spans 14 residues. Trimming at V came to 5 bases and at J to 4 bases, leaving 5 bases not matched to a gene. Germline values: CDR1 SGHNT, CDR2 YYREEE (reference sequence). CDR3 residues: CASRRDRAADTQYF. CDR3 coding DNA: TGTGCCAGCAGACGGGACAGGGCGGCAGATACGCAGTATTTT.

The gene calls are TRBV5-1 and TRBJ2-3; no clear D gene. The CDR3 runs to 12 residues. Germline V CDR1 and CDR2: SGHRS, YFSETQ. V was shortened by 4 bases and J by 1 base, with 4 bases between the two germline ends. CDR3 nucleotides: TGCGCCAGCAGCCCTGGCACAGATACGCAGTATTTT. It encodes CASSPGTDTQYF.

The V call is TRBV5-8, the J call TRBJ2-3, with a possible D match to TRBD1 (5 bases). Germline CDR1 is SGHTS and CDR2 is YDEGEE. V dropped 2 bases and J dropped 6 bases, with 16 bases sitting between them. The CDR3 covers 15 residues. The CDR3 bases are TGTGCCAGCAGCTTAGGGGCGGTCGCGGAGGATACGCAGTATTTT. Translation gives CASSLGAVAEDTQYF.

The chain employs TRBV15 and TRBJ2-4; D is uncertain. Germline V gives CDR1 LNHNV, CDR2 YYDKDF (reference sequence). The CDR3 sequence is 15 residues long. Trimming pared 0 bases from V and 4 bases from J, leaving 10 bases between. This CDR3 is CATSRDQTRKNIQYF. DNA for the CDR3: TGTGCCACCAGCAGAGATCAAACGCGGAAAAACATTCAGTACTTC.

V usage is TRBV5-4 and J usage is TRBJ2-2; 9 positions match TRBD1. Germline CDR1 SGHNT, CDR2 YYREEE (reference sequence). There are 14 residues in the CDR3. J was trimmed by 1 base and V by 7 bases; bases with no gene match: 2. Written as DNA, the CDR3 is TGTGCCAGCTGGGGACAGGGGAACACCGGGGAGCTGTTTTTT. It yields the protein CASWGQGNTGELFF.

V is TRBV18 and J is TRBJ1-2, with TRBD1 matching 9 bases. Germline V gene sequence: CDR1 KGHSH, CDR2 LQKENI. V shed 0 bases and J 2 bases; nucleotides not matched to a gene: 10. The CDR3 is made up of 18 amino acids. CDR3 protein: CASSPPAGTGWPNYGYTF. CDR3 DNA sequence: TGTGCCAGCTCACCACCGGCTGGGACAGGGTGGCCAAACTATGGCTACACCTTC.

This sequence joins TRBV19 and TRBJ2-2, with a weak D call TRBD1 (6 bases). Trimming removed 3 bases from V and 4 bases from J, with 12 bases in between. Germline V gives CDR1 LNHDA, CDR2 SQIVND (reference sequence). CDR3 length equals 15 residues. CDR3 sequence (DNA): TGTGCCAGTAGTATGGAACAGGGAAGCACCGGGGAGCTGTTTTTT. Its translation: CASSMEQGSTGELFF.

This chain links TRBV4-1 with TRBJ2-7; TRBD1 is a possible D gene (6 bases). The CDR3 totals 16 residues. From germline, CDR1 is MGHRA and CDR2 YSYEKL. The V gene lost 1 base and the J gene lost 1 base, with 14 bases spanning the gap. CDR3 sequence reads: CASSQVVPRGSYEQYF. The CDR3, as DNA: TGCGCCAGCAGCCAAGTGGTCCCCAGGGGATCCTACGAGCAGTACTTC.

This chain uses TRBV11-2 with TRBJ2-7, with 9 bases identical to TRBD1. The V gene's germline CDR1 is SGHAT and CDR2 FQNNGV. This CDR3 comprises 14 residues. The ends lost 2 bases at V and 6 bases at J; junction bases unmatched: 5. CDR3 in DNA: TGTGCCAGCAGCTTACGATCGGACAGGGGCGAGCAGTACTTC. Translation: CASSLRSDRGEQYF.

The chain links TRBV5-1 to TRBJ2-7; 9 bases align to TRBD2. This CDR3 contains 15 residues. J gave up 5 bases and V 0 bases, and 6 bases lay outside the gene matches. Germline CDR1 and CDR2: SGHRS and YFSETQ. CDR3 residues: CASSLDAGGLHEQYF. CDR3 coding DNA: TGCGCCAGCAGCTTGGATGCGGGAGGGCTCCACGAGCAGTACTTC.

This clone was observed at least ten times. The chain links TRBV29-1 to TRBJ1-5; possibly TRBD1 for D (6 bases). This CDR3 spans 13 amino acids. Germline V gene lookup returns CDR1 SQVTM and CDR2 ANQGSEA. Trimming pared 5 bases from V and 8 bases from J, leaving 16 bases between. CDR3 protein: CSVSEQGDEPQHF. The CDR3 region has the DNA TGCAGCGTTTCGGAACAGGGTGATGAGCCCCAGCATTTT.

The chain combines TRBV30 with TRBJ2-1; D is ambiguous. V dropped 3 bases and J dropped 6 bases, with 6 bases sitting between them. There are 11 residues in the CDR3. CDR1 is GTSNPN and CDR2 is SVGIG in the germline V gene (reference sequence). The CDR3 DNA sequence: TGTGCCTGGAGCCTCAGCAATGAGCAGTTCTTC. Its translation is CAWSLSNEQFF.

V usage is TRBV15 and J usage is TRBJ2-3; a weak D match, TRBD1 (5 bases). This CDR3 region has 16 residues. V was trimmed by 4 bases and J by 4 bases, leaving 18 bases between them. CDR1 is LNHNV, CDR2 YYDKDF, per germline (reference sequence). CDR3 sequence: CATSTSGSDFADTQYF. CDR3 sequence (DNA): TGTGCCACCAGCACGTCAGGGTCGGATTTCGCAGATACGCAGTATTTT.

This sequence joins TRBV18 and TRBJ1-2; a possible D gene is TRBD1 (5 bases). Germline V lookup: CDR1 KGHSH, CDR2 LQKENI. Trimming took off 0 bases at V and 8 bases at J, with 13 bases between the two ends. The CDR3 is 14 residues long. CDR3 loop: CASSPPGEVEGYTF. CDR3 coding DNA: TGTGCCAGCTCACCACCAGGGGAGGTCGAGGGCTACACCTTC.